The 22 T cell receptor beta chains listed next were all sequenced from one sample in a study of cytomegalovirus exposure and HLA in healthy donors. With 60 Vbeta and 13 Jbeta primers, the PCR was carried out. Assay: immunoSEQ multiplex PCR; the TCRdb copy retains only in-frame clones and omits some. The table shows around 220,000 clones, with roughly 84% occurring only once. The sequenced sample consisted of PBMCs. Receptor source: a girl aged 5-17 years in good health and CMV-seronegative.

The CDR3 sequence is CASSSRDRGLHTEAFF. DNA of the CDR3: TGTGCCAGCAGCTCCCGGGACAGGGGGCTTCACACTGAAGCTTTCTTT. The rearrangement joins TRBV7-9 to TRBJ1-1, with TRBD1 matching over 12 bases. V lost 4 bases and J lost 3; bases outside the gene matches: 6. Germline assignment: CDR1 SEHNR and CDR2 FQNEAQ (reference sequence). The CDR3 spans 16 residues. The full variable domain, in which reference TRBV7-9 and TRBJ1-1 provide the parts outside the CDR3, is DTGVSQNPRHKITKRGQNVTFRCDPISEHNRLYWYRQTLGQGPEFLTYFQNEAQLEKSRLLSDRFSAERPKGSFSTLEIQRTEQGDSAMYLCASSSRDRGLHTEAFFGQGTRLTVV.

The chain uses TRBV7-2 and TRBJ2-3; D is unclear. The germline V and J ends were trimmed by 5 bases and 3 bases, with 12 bases remaining between them. The CDR3 spans 14 residues. Germline V CDR1 and CDR2: SGHTA, FQGNSA. Here the CDR3 DNA reads TGTGCCAGCAGCCTAGGTACTCCGACAGATACGCAGTATTTT. It codes for CASSLGTPTDTQYF.

The V call is TRBV14, the J call TRBJ1-2; D remains ambiguous. V lost 2 bases and J 0 bases, leaving 10 bases between the germline ends. The CDR3 is 15 residues long. Germline V gives CDR1 SGHDN, CDR2 FVKESK. CDR3 loop: CASSQPGVSNYGYTF. The CDR3 DNA reads TGTGCCAGCAGCCAACCCGGGGTATCTAACTATGGCTACACCTTC.

This chain joins TRBV18 and TRBJ1-2; 7 bases map to TRBD1. CDR1 is KGHSH, CDR2 LQKENI, per germline. V dropped 4 bases and J dropped 3; count of bases not matched to a gene: 2. This CDR3 is 13 amino acids long. The CDR3 protein is CASSRGTDYGYTF. The CDR3, as DNA: TGTGCCAGCTCACGAGGGACAGACTATGGCTACACCTTC.

The chain combines TRBV7-3 with TRBJ2-1; 12 bases fit TRBD2. Germline V gives CDR1 SGHTA, CDR2 FQGTGA. Losses at the gene ends were 3 bases for V and 4 bases for J; bases not matched to a gene: 4. The CDR3 extends over 16 amino acids. CDR3 sequence (DNA): TGTGCCAGCAGCTTCCGCGGACTAGCGGGATACAATGAGCAGTTCTTC. This gives the protein CASSFRGLAGYNEQFF.

The CDR3 spells CASSPGQGRGAKNIQYF. The DNA of the CDR3 is TGTGCCAGTTCCCCCGGACAGGGTAGAGGGGCCAAAAACATTCAGTACTTC. J is TRBJ2-4 and V is TRBV19, with 8 nucleotides matching TRBD1. The CDR3 has 17 residues. V trimming: 8 bases; J trimming: 1 base; junction bases outside the gene matches: 13. Germline-derived CDR1 and CDR2 are LNHDA and SQIVND (reference sequence).

The chain has TRBV7-9 and TRBJ2-7; TRBD1 might be the D (6 bases). The CDR3 contains 15 residues. V lost 4 bases to trimming and J lost 1 base, with 14 bases between them. Per the germline V gene, CDR1 is SEHNR and CDR2 is FQNEAQ (reference sequence). CDR3 protein: CASSSSGVGSYEQYF. CDR3 sequence (DNA): TGTGCCAGCAGCTCGTCAGGGGTGGGGTCCTACGAGCAGTACTTC.

V and J are TRBV5-1 and TRBJ2-7; no clear D. CDR1 is SGHRS and CDR2 is YFSETQ in the germline V gene. The CDR3 runs to 15 residues. The V gene lost 0 bases and the J gene lost 2 bases, with 12 bases spanning the gap. The CDR3 here is CASSLGLSHAYEQYF. DNA for the CDR3: TGCGCCAGCAGCTTGGGCCTTTCACACGCCTACGAGCAGTACTTC.

This rearrangement joins TRBV27 to TRBJ2-3; the match to TRBD2 covers 9 bases. The V gene's germline CDR1 is MNHEY and CDR2 SMNVEV (reference sequence). The V gene end was trimmed by 0 bases and the J gene end by 6 bases; junction bases not matched to a gene: 1. CDR3 size: 14 residues. The CDR3 sequence: CASSLSGTSDTQYF. DNA for the CDR3: TGTGCCAGCAGTTTATCCGGGACTAGCGATACGCAGTATTTT.

V gene TRBV6-1 combines with J gene TRBJ2-1; TRBD2 matches at 7 bases. V shed 5 bases, J shed 4 bases, and the junction held 8 bases outside the gene matches. CDR1 is MNHNS, CDR2 SASEGT, per germline. CDR3 length equals 15 residues. CDR3 residues: CASSSGREWYNEQFF. Written as DNA, the CDR3 is TGTGCCAGCAGTAGTGGGAGGGAGTGGTACAATGAGCAGTTCTTC.

The V and J genes are TRBV4-3 and TRBJ2-7; 10 nucleotides match TRBD1. The CDR3 is 16 residues long. Per germline, CDR1 LGHNA and CDR2 YSLEER. V lost 1 base to trimming and J lost 2 bases; unmatched junction nucleotides: 5. DNA for the CDR3: TGCGCCAGCAGCCAAGTTCCCGGGACAGGGGCCTACGAGCAGTACTTC. Translation: CASSQVPGTGAYEQYF.

The genes are TRBV6-5 and TRBJ2-1, with D maybe TRBD1 (5 bases). The germline CDR1 and CDR2 sequences are MNHEY and SVGAGI. Trimming pared 8 bases from V and 2 bases from J, leaving 13 bases between. CDR3 length: 14 residues. The CDR3 reads CASGAFSPYNEQFF. The CDR3 DNA follows: TGTGCCAGCGGGGCGTTCTCCCCCTACAATGAGCAGTTCTTC.

The chain employs TRBV30 and TRBJ2-1; 13 nucleotides agree with TRBD2. CDR1 GTSNPN and CDR2 SVGIG come from the germline V gene (reference sequence). Trimming removed 5 bases from V and 0 bases from J; junction bases left unmatched: 7. The CDR3 is 17 amino acids. The CDR3 bases are TGTGCCTGGGCCGGGACTAGCGGGACCAGCTCCTACAATGAGCAGTTCTTC. Amino acid sequence: CAWAGTSGTSSYNEQFF.

The CDR3 is CAWSRQGLNYGYTF. CDR3 coding DNA: TGTGCCTGGAGCCGACAGGGATTAAACTATGGCTACACCTTC. The chain links TRBV30 to TRBJ1-2, with TRBD1 matching 7 bases. With V trimmed by 3 bases and J by 2 bases, 6 bases remained unmatched. Germline V lookup: CDR1 GTSNPN, CDR2 SVGIG (reference sequence). This CDR3 comprises 14 residues.

The V and J genes are TRBV18 and TRBJ2-5; D is unresolved. Germline CDR1 is KGHSH and CDR2 is LQKENI. Trimming took off 3 bases at V and 3 bases at J, with 20 bases between the two ends. There are 17 residues in the CDR3. The CDR3 loop is CASSPLNRAGSEETQYF. In DNA, the CDR3 is TGTGCCAGCTCACCCTTAAACCGAGCAGGATCAGAAGAGACCCAGTACTTC.

The rearrangement uses TRBV5-1 and TRBJ1-2, with D hard to call. The V gene lost 1 base and the J gene lost 10 bases, with 14 bases spanning the gap. This CDR3 comprises 13 residues. Germline CDR1 is SGHRS and CDR2 is YFSETQ. The chain's CDR3 is CASSLKMLQDYTF. CDR3 nucleotides: TGCGCCAGCAGCTTGAAGATGTTACAAGACTACACCTTC.

The V call is TRBV6-6, the J call TRBJ1-5, with D maybe TRBD1 (5 bases). CDR3 size: 14 residues. Germline V gene sequence: CDR1 MNHNY, CDR2 SVGAGI (reference sequence). The V end lost 2 bases, the J end lost 7 bases, and 12 bases lay between the germline ends. This chain's CDR3 is CASSYGQGVQPQHF. For the CDR3, the DNA is TGTGCCAGCAGTTACGGGCAGGGTGTACAGCCCCAGCATTTT.

This sequence joins TRBV7-8 and TRBJ1-5; D perhaps matches TRBD1 (6 bases). The germline CDR1 and CDR2 sequences are SGHVS and FQNEAQ. The CDR3 is 16 amino acids. Trimming pared 10 bases from V and 3 bases from J, leaving 22 bases between. For the CDR3, the DNA is TGTGCCACCACGTCCGCCGGGACAATTAACAATCAGCCCCAGCATTTT. Translation gives CATTSAGTINNQPQHF.

The chain employs TRBV27 and TRBJ2-1; 8 bases match TRBD2. CDR3 length: 18 residues. After removal of 6 bases from V and 6 bases from J, the junction contained 19 bases not matched to a gene. In germline, CDR1 is MNHEY, CDR2 SMNVEV (reference sequence). CDR3 DNA: TGTGCCAGCAGAGCTAAGGTCTTAGCGGGGAATCTCTTCAATGAGCAGTTCTTC. Amino acids: CASRAKVLAGNLFNEQFF.

The gene calls are TRBV2 and TRBJ1-5; D perhaps matches TRBD1 (5 bases). Trimming shortened V by 8 bases and J by 4 bases, and 9 bases separated the two germline ends. CDR1 SNHLY and CDR2 FYNNEI come from the germline V gene. The CDR3 loop spans 12 amino acids. The CDR3 bases are TGTGCCAGCTGGGAGGGGAATCAGCCCCAGCATTTT. This encodes CASWEGNQPQHF.

This chain links TRBV7-8 with TRBJ1-5; maybe TRBD1 (5 bases). Germline lookup yields CDR1 SGHVS and CDR2 FQNEAQ. Trimming removed 2 bases from V and 4 bases from J, with 9 bases in between. CDR3 length: 14 residues. CDR3 DNA sequence: TGTGCCAGCAGCTTACCAGGGAAGAATCAGCCCCAGCATTTT. Its protein product is CASSLPGKNQPQHF.

The rearrangement uses TRBV7-9 and TRBJ1-4; 10 positions match TRBD1. There are 16 residues in the CDR3. Germline V gives CDR1 SEHNR, CDR2 FQNEAQ (reference sequence). Trimming took 5 bases from V and 0 from J; bases not matched to a gene: 3. The CDR3 sequence is CASSRTGGPTNEKLFF. Here the CDR3 DNA reads TGTGCCAGCAGCAGGACAGGGGGACCAACTAATGAAAAACTGTTTTTT.